These T cell receptor beta chains were read from a single sample in a study of T cell responses to AZD1222 COVID-19 vaccine. Clones were sequenced by immunoSEQ multiplex PCR, and TCRdb holds only the in-frame ones, with some missing. The sample has fewer than 30,000 clones; around 78% are singletons. Sequenced material: peripheral blood, taken on day 0 of AZD1222 vaccination. The source of these receptors is an adult in good health. The conserved cysteine and the conserved F or W are not part of the CDR3 here. The order of the fields is V gene, clone size, CDR3 protein. The listing skips clone size in some rows; elsewhere it reads once, few, many or a size class.

TRBV7-2,NA,ASSLDGRAYGYT
TRBV13,few,ASRKTGVTEAF
TRBV5-1,NA,ASSPQGDYEQY
TRBV6-5,NA,ASSYSNGNQPQH
TRBV28,NA,ASYTQGARLEQY
TRBV5-8,NA,ASSLGQFQETQY
TRBV12-3/TRBV12-4,NA,ASKGGGPQPQH
TRBV10-1,NA,ASSDGTSKYEQY
TRBV27,few,ASFTGTDYEQY
TRBV4-1,NA,ASSQGGQRVAGNTIY
TRBV19,NA,ASSIQNRVEMSF
TRBV12-3/TRBV12-4,NA,ASSSTGNYGYT
TRBV6-6,NA,ASSDRKDPQY
TRBV6-5,once,ASSYSMGVGGETQY
TRBV6-2/TRBV6-3,NA,ASSQPGQSSGNTIY